The 6 T cell receptor beta chains listed next were all sequenced from one sample in a study of regulatory T cells in long-lasting Graves disease. This sample's time point: persistent/refractory GD, antithyroid drugs over 5 years with positive TRAb. PBMC-extracted RNA yielded the TCR library. iRepertoire HTBI primers and Arm-PCR of CDR3 regions built TCR beta libraries. In TCRdb, the multiplex PCR reads were re-called with MiXCR into one record per CDR3 protein. The repertoire holds roughly 430,000 distinct CDR3 sequences, with roughly a fifth as singletons. Sequences were derived from peripheral blood mononuclear cells (PBMCs), sampled when the disease was refractory, from a patient treated with antithyroid drugs. The receptors were sampled from a female donor with Graves disease.

This clonotype has a count of ten or more. The chain couples TRBV27 to TRBJ1-1, with 8 positions matching TRBD1. The CDR3 is 14 residues long. V shed 6 bases, J shed 0 bases, and the junction held 3 bases outside the gene matches. Per germline, CDR1 MNHEY and CDR2 SMNVEV (reference sequence). CDR3 sequence: CASRQGALNTEAFF. The CDR3 region has the DNA TGTGCCAGCAGGCAGGGGGCCCTGAACACTGAAGCTTTCTTT.

Concerning this clonotype: Germline is not matched at one junction end, which may reflect a read error. This chain links TRBV7-8 with TRBJ2-5; D gene ambiguous. Germline assignment: CDR1 SGHVS and CDR2 FQNEAQ. This CDR3 has 12 amino acids. The CDR3 nucleotides read TGTGCCAACAGCTTAATCCAGGAGACCCAGTACTTC. This translates into CANSLIQETQYF. Full variable domain (remainder filled in from reference TRBV7-8 and TRBJ2-5): GAGVSQSPRYKVAKRGQDVALRCDPISGHVSLFWYQQALGQGPEFLTYFQNEAQLDKSGLPSDRFFAERPEGSVSTLKIQRTQQEDSAVYLCANSLIQETQYFGPGTRLLVL.

A word on this clonotype: This clone may be a read error of a much larger clone one base away. The chain joins TRBV28 to TRBJ1-4; perhaps TRBD1 as D (5 bases). The CDR3 runs to 12 residues. Germline CDR1 and CDR2: MDHEN and SYDVKM. As DNA, the CDR3 is TGTGCCTGCAGTCTAGACAGAAGGAAACTGTTTTTT. It yields the protein CACSLDRRKLFF.

This sequence joins TRBV12-3 or TRBV12-4 and TRBJ2-3; 7 bases match TRBD1. CDR3 length equals 14 residues. J was trimmed by 6 bases and V by 5 bases; bases with no gene match: 8. The CDR3 region is CASSLGTVLDTQYF. For the CDR3, the DNA is TGTGCCAGCAGTCTGGGGACAGTACTCGATACGCAGTATTTT.

This clonotype came up many times. The chain employs TRBV28 and TRBJ2-7; D remains ambiguous. The V and J ends lost 6 bases and 3 bases respectively, with 9 bases between them. Germline V gene data show CDR1 as MDHEN and CDR2 as SYDVKM. The CDR3 sequence is 12 residues long. This CDR3 reads CASRAPNYEQYF. The CDR3 bases are TGTGCCAGCAGGGCCCCGAACTACGAGCAGTACTTC.

The chain carries TRBV14 and TRBJ1-4; 7 bases are shared with TRBD1. V lost 4 bases to trimming and J lost 4 bases; unmatched junction nucleotides: 9. Germline CDR1 is SGHDN and CDR2 is FVKESK. The CDR3 runs to 16 residues. DNA for the CDR3: TGTGCCAGCAGCCGATTTGCCGGGACAGATAATGAAAAACTGTTTTTT. Translated: CASSRFAGTDNEKLFF.